This TCR beta chain came from a study of shared clonotypes between healthy human individuals. Turning to the study itself: Researchers assigned three CD4 naive, three CD4 memory, two CD8 naive and one CD8 memory plate to each donor.

The CDR3 covers 16 residues. The V gene's germline CDR1 is MNHNY and CDR2 SVGAGI (reference sequence). After removal of 6 bases from V and 5 bases from J, the junction contained 11 bases not matched to a gene. At the deep level, the assay was run. Produced via immunoSEQ multiplex PCR; TCRdb's table is partial and in-frame only. The data show approximately 640,000 clones, about two thirds seen once. This clone appeared once. The chain couples TRBV6-6 to TRBJ2-2; TRBD1 agrees at 8 bases. The TCR sequence derives from a woman aged 25 to 45 in good health. Sequences were obtained from memory CD4+ T cells sorted from blood. Specified subset: CD45RA-negative fraction. In DNA, the CDR3 is TGTGCCAGCAGAAGTAACAGGGGGAATTTTACCGGGGAGCTGTTTTTT. Residues: CASRSNRGNFTGELFF.